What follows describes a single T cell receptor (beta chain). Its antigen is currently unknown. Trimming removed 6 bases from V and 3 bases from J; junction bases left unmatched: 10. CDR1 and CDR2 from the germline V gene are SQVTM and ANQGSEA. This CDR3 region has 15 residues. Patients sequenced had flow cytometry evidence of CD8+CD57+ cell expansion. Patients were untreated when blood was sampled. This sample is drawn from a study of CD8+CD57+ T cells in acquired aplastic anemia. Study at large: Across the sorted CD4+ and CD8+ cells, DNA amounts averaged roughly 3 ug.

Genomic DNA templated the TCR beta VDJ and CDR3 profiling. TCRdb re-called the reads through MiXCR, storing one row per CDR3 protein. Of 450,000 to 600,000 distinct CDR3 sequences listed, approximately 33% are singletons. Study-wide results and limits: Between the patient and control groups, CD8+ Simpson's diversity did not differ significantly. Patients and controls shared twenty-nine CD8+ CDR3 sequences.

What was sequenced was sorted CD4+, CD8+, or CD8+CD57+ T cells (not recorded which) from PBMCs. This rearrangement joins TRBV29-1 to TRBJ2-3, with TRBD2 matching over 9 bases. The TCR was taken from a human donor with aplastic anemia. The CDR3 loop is CSVDSAGGITDTQYF. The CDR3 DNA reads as TGCAGCGTAGATTCAGCGGGGGGAATAACAGATACGCAGTATTTT.